The 29 T cell receptor beta chains listed next were all sequenced from one sample in a study of T cells in Graves' hyperthyroidism and ophthalmopathy. Researchers took RNA transcripts and amplified the TCR beta CDR3 regions from them. RT-PCR in the first round (using the HTBI primer set) targeted the TCR CDR3. MiXCR, applied by TCRdb to the multiplex PCR reads, yields one record per CDR3 protein. Among just under 750,000 distinct CDR3 sequences, 35% were seen once, and the ten largest hold less than 35%. The source material was blood. Receptors were obtained from a woman between 40 and 50 years old with Graves' hyperthyroidism.

The table lists this clonotype with many counts. The chain employs TRBV7-2 and TRBJ1-2, with 8 bases fitting TRBD1. V lost 3 bases and J lost 1; bases outside the gene matches: 1. The germline CDR1 and CDR2 sequences are SGHTA and FQGNSA. The CDR3 covers 14 residues. CDR3 bases: TGTGCCAGCAGCTTGGGACAGGATAACTATGGCTACACCTTC. This sequence encodes CASSLGQDNYGYTF.

This sequence joins TRBV6-5 and TRBJ1-2, with 7 positions matching TRBD1. Germline assignment: CDR1 MNHEY and CDR2 SVGAGI. This CDR3 has 12 residues. Trimming at V came to 6 bases and at J to 8 bases, leaving 6 bases not matched to a gene. The CDR3 DNA follows: TGTGCCAGCAGCGAGACGACAGGGGGCTACACCTTC. It codes for CASSETTGGYTF.

The chain combines TRBV20-1 with TRBJ2-7; 12 bases match TRBD2. The CDR3 extends over 16 amino acids. The ends lost 2 bases at V and 6 bases at J; junction bases unmatched: 11. The germline V gene encodes CDR1 DFQATT and CDR2 SNEGSKA (reference sequence). CDR3 nucleotides: TGCAGTGCTAGACCTCCTAATCCTAGCGGGAGGGGCGAGCAGTACTTC. It translates to CSARPPNPSGRGEQYF.

This clonotype came up many times. CDR3 loop: CSAPTGGYGYTF. CDR3 in DNA: TGCAGTGCGCCGACAGGGGGTTATGGCTACACCTTC. The chain is built from TRBV20-1 and TRBJ1-2; 9 bases map to TRBD1. Trimming removed 6 bases from V and 5 bases from J; junction bases left unmatched: 4. Germline CDR1 DFQATT, CDR2 SNEGSKA (reference sequence). This CDR3 spans 12 amino acids.

Regarding this clonotype: No conserved phenylalanine or tryptophan ends this CDR3, so it is likely a read error. The J gene is TRBJ1-2, the V gene TRBV5-4; the D gene is possibly TRBD1 (5 bases). V lost 4 bases to trimming and J lost 8 bases, with 12 bases between them. The germline CDR1 and CDR2 sequences are SGHNT and YYREEE (reference sequence). This CDR3 has 12 amino acids. The CDR3 loop is CASSASGLGYTL. The CDR3 nucleotides are TGTGCCAGCAGCGCCTCAGGGTTGGGCTACACCCTC.

This clonotype was detected a few times. The genes are TRBV20-1 and TRBJ2-7; D possibly corresponds to TRBD1 (6 bases). The CDR3 length is 13 residues. V was shortened by 5 bases and J by 5 bases, with 16 bases between the two germline ends. In germline, CDR1 is DFQATT, CDR2 SNEGSKA (reference sequence). The CDR3, as DNA: TGCAGTGCTGGGGTTGGGGGCGTCCACGAGCAGTACTTC. As protein: CSAGVGGVHEQYF.

The genes are TRBV6-6 and TRBJ1-1, with D possibly being TRBD1 (5 bases). Germline CDR1 reads MNHNY; CDR2 reads SVGAGI (reference sequence). This CDR3 is 11 amino acids long. Trimming left V 11 bases short and J 7 bases short, with 14 bases between. The CDR3: CALGGRVEAFF. The CDR3 bases are TGTGCCCTGGGGGGGAGGGTTGAAGCTTTCTTT.

The V call is TRBV7-8, the J call TRBJ1-1; the match to TRBD1 covers 8 bases. The germline CDR1 and CDR2 sequences are SGHVS and FQNEAQ. Trimming removed 3 bases from V and 5 bases from J; junction bases left unmatched: 11. This CDR3 has 16 amino acids. CDR3 region: CASSFRTGRERTEAFF. The CDR3 nucleotides are TGTGCCAGCAGCTTTAGGACAGGGCGCGAGAGGACTGAAGCTTTCTTT.

There are many counts of this clonotype. The V gene is TRBV10-3, the J gene TRBJ1-5, with D possibly being TRBD1 (6 bases). Trimming left V 0 bases short and J 6 bases short, with 15 bases between. In germline, CDR1 is ENHRY, CDR2 SYGVKD. The CDR3 spans 16 residues. The DNA for the CDR3 is TGTGCCATCAGTGAGTCCGTCGTAACAGGGAGTCAGCCCCAGCATTTT. The encoded protein is CAISESVVTGSQPQHF.

V is TRBV7-3 and J is TRBJ2-2; TRBD1 agrees at 9 bases. The CDR3 covers 16 residues. V lost 5 bases to trimming and J lost 4 bases; unmatched junction nucleotides: 8. The germline V gene encodes CDR1 SGHTA and CDR2 FQGTGA. CDR3 coding DNA: TGTGCCAGCAGCCCACAGGGGGCAATAGTCACCGGGGAGCTGTTTTTT. Residues: CASSPQGAIVTGELFF. The full variable domain, with the rest looked up from reference TRBV7-3 and TRBJ2-2, is GAGVSQTPSNKVTEKGKYVELRCDPISGHTALYWYRQSLGQGPEFLIYFQGTGAADDSGLPNDRFFAVRPEGSVSTLKIQRTERGDSAVYLCASSPQGAIVTGELFFGEGSRLTVL.

This sequence joins TRBV19 and TRBJ1-5; no reliable D call. V dropped 4 bases and J dropped 5 bases, with 6 bases sitting between them. The CDR3 runs to 12 residues. Per the germline V gene, CDR1 is LNHDA and CDR2 is SQIVND (reference sequence). The CDR3 region has the DNA TGTGCCAGTAGTACTGCCTATCAGCCCCAGCATTTT. Protein product: CASSTAYQPQHF.

This clonotype was counted ten times or more. The chain carries TRBV6-4 and TRBJ1-6, with D hard to call. The CDR3 consists of 14 residues. Between the trimmed V and J ends, which lost 5 bases and 7 bases, there was a span of 12 bases. CDR1 and CDR2 from the germline V gene are MRHNA and SNTAGT. The CDR3: CASSSRTVNSPLHF. The CDR3 bases are TGTGCCAGCAGTTCTCGGACGGTCAATTCACCCCTCCACTTT.

This clonotype was found many times. For the CDR3, the DNA is TGCAGCGCGACAGGGGGAGGCAATCAGCCCCAGCATTTT. This codes for CSATGGGNQPQHF. This rearrangement joins TRBV29-1 to TRBJ1-5; 9 positions agree with TRBD1. The CDR3 sequence is 13 residues long. The junction had 3 bases not matched to a gene; V was cut back by 7 bases and J by 2 bases. Germline values: CDR1 SQVTM, CDR2 ANQGSEA.

CDR3 DNA sequence: TGTGCCAGCTCACCTTCCAAAGGGAGGGCCTACGAGCAGTACTTC. Residues: CASSPSKGRAYEQYF. This sequence joins TRBV7-8 and TRBJ2-7; 7 positions match TRBD2. Germline CDR1 reads SGHVS; CDR2 reads FQNEAQ. The CDR3 has 15 residues. Germline trimming cut 8 bases from V and 2 bases from J; bases unmatched to any gene: 12.

This clonotype has ten or more counts. The rearrangement uses TRBV5-4 and TRBJ1-6, with no clear D. This CDR3 contains 12 residues. Trimming stripped 4 bases from V and 8 bases from J, with 7 bases between. Germline V gene sequence: CDR1 SGHNT, CDR2 YYREEE (reference sequence). The CDR3 sequence: CASSRRDSPLHF. CDR3 sequence (DNA): TGTGCCAGCAGCCGAAGGGATTCACCCCTCCACTTT. The whole variable domain, remainder taken from reference TRBV5-4 and TRBJ1-6, is ETGVTQSPTHLIKTRGQQVTLRCSSQSGHNTVSWYQQALGQGPQFIFQYYREEENGRGNFPPRFSGLQFPNYSSELNVNALELDDSALYLCASSRRDSPLHFGNGTRLTVT.

Ten or more counts support this clonotype. V and J are TRBV29-1 and TRBJ2-7; D unclear. Germline CDR1 reads SQVTM; CDR2 reads ANQGSEA. The CDR3 spans 12 residues. The V gene lost 6 bases and the J gene lost 1 base, with 10 bases spanning the gap. In DNA, the CDR3 is TGCAGCGTCCTAGAGCAGTCCTACGAGCAGTACTTC. Translating it yields CSVLEQSYEQYF.

This clonotype showed up just a few times. The chain has TRBV11-2 and TRBJ2-5; 12 bases agree with TRBD2. The germline V gene encodes CDR1 SGHAT and CDR2 FQNNGV. This CDR3 comprises 15 residues. After removal of 5 bases from V and 2 bases from J, the junction contained 3 bases not matched to a gene. This chain's CDR3 is CASSILAGGQETQYF. CDR3 sequence (DNA): TGTGCCAGCAGCATACTAGCGGGGGGACAAGAGACCCAGTACTTC.

This clonotype was counted only a few times. The V and J genes are TRBV10-3 and TRBJ2-2, with 8 nucleotides matching TRBD1. The trim removed 4 bases at V and 7 bases at J, leaving 5 bases unmatched. Germline CDR1 is ENHRY and CDR2 is SYGVKD. CDR3 size: 14 residues. CDR3 sequence: CAISALDRDGELFF. Written as DNA, the CDR3 is TGTGCCATCAGTGCCCTGGACAGGGACGGGGAGCTGTTTTTT.

This clonotype was observed many times. V and J are TRBV6-5 and TRBJ2-5; D remains ambiguous. Germline-derived CDR1 and CDR2 are MNHEY and SVGAGI. CDR3 length: 13 amino acids. The V end lost 5 bases, the J end lost 5 bases, and 12 bases lay between the germline ends. CDR3 DNA: TGTGCCAGCAGTGAGCCTTCTCCGGAGACCCAGTACTTC. Its protein is CASSEPSPETQYF.

The chain uses TRBV7-9 and TRBJ1-2, with D possibly matching TRBD1 (5 bases). V lost 2 bases and J 6 bases, leaving 7 bases between the germline ends. Per germline, CDR1 SEHNR and CDR2 FQNEAQ (reference sequence). CDR3 size: 12 residues. The CDR3 DNA sequence: TGTGCCAGCAGCTTATCCAGGGATGGCTACACCTTC. Translated, it gives CASSLSRDGYTF.

Ten or more counts support this clonotype. This rearrangement joins TRBV20-1 to TRBJ2-7; 7 bases match TRBD2. Germline loops: CDR1 DFQATT, CDR2 SNEGSKA (reference sequence). This CDR3 is 15 amino acids long. After removal of 0 bases from V and 3 bases from J, the junction contained 8 bases not matched to a gene. CDR3 bases: TGCAGTGCTAGAGATCACGCGGGGGATGACTACGAGCAGTACTTC. It yields the protein CSARDHAGDDYEQYF.

There are a few counts of this clonotype. The chain uses TRBV3-1 and TRBJ1-5; TRBD1 aligns across 7 bases. CDR3 length equals 15 residues. Trimming removed 3 bases from V and 3 bases from J; junction bases left unmatched: 5. Germline CDR1 LGHDT, CDR2 YNNKEL (reference sequence). CDR3 sequence reads: CASSQSTGNNQPQHF. CDR3 bases: TGTGCCAGCAGCCAGTCGACAGGGAACAATCAGCCCCAGCATTTT.

V gene TRBV25-1 combines with J gene TRBJ1-3, with 9 nucleotides matching TRBD1. V trimming: 6 bases; J trimming: 4 bases; junction bases outside the gene matches: 10. This CDR3 spans 16 amino acids. CDR1 is MGHDK, CDR2 SYGVNS, per germline. The CDR3 region is CASRTGGLHLGNTIYF. As DNA, the CDR3 is TGTGCCAGCAGGACAGGGGGACTTCATCTAGGAAACACCATATATTTT.

The CDR3 bases are TGTGCCAGTAGATCGACAGGGGTGACCCAGTACTTC. This translates into CASRSTGVTQYF. The J gene is TRBJ2-5, the V gene TRBV19; 8 bases map to TRBD1. The V gene end was trimmed by 6 bases and the J gene end by 7 bases; junction bases not matched to a gene: 4. This CDR3 contains 12 residues. From germline, CDR1 is LNHDA and CDR2 SQIVND (reference sequence).

The V call is TRBV24-1, the J call TRBJ2-1, with D perhaps matching TRBD2 (5 bases). Trimming took 4 bases from V and 12 from J, leaving 18 bases between them. CDR1 and CDR2 from the germline V gene are KGHDR and SFDVKD. The CDR3 is 14 residues long. The CDR3, as DNA: TGTGCCACCAGTGACCTCGGACTTCCCGCGGGGCAGTTCTTC. Translating gives CATSDLGLPAGQFF.

This clonotype was found many times. The V call is TRBV2, the J call TRBJ1-6, with 10 bases that match TRBD1. V lost 6 bases to trimming and J lost 7 bases; unmatched junction nucleotides: 3. The CDR3 is made up of 14 amino acids. Germline lookup yields CDR1 SNHLY and CDR2 FYNNEI. CDR3 sequence (DNA): TGTGCCAGCAGGGACAGGGGGAAAAATTCACCCCTCCACTTT. It yields the protein CASRDRGKNSPLHF.

The chain couples TRBV6-5 to TRBJ1-1; TRBD1 matches 7 bases. Germline-derived CDR1 and CDR2 are MNHEY and SVGAGI. This CDR3 has 16 amino acids. Germline trimming cut 6 bases from V and 4 bases from J; bases unmatched to any gene: 14. The CDR3 loop reads CASSPGQARKGTEAFF. The CDR3 DNA follows: TGTGCCAGCAGCCCAGGACAGGCGAGGAAGGGCACTGAAGCTTTCTTT.

The rearrangement joins TRBV10-1 to TRBJ2-2; D possibly corresponds to TRBD2 (6 bases). In germline, CDR1 is WNHNN, CDR2 SYGVQD (reference sequence). The V end was cut by 0 bases, the J end by 5 bases, with 7 bases between. This CDR3 region has 14 residues. DNA of the CDR3: TGCGCCAGCAGTGAGTCGCGGGGTACCGGGGAGCTGTTTTTT. Its translation is CASSESRGTGELFF.

This clonotype was observed at least ten times. The chain employs TRBV7-2 and TRBJ1-1; no clear D. Between the trimmed V and J ends, which lost 0 bases and 1 base, there was a span of 12 bases. The CDR3 is 16 residues long. Germline CDR1 is SGHTA and CDR2 is FQGNSA. This chain's CDR3 is CASSLAVGISNTEAFF. The CDR3, as DNA: TGTGCCAGCAGCTTAGCGGTGGGGATTTCGAACACTGAAGCTTTCTTT.